This T cell receptor (beta chain) was sequenced in a study of CD8 T cells in ankylosing spondylitis. Notes on the study in general: Disease-associated clonotypes exhibited CD8+ identity and were relatively infrequent in peripheral blood. According to the report, clones linked to the disease were significantly enriched in matched synovial fluid samples taken from ankylosing spondylitis patients. A TCR beta motif of several highly homologous variants seemed to mark ankylosing spondylitis blood.

Quantitative 5'-RACE with molecular barcodes was used to make the TCR beta libraries. Using its own MiXCR run on the 5' RACE reads, TCRdb lists one record per CDR3 protein. The sample includes 350,000 to 400,000 distinct CDR3 sequences, 20% to 25% of them seen just once. As regards this clonotype: As yet, its antigen is unknown.

CDR3 length: 13 residues. V lost 1 base and J 4 bases, leaving 4 bases between the germline ends. CDR1 and CDR2 from the germline V gene are LGHDT and YNNKEL (reference sequence). This clonotype originated in a male donor with ankylosing spondylitis or in good health (not recorded which). The chain combines TRBV3-1 with TRBJ2-2; D gene unclear. The sequenced material came from blood, either unsorted or a sorted T cell fraction (not recorded which). CDR3 in DNA: TGTGCCAGCAGCCAAGCGGTCACCGGGGAGCTGTTTTTT. It codes for CASSQAVTGELFF.